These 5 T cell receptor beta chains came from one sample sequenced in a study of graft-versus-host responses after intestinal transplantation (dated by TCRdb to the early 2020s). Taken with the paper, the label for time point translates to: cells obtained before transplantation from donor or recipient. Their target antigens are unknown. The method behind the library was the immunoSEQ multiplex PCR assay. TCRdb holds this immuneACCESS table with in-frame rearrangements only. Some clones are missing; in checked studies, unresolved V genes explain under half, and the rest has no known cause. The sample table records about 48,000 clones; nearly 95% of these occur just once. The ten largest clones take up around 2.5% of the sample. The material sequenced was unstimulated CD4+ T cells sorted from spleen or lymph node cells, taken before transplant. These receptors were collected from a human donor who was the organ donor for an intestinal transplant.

CDR3 bases: TGCGCCAGCAGCGCCCGGGACGCAGGATATCCCCAGTACTTC. This encodes CASSARDAGYPQYF. V and J are TRBV5-1 and TRBJ2-5; D may correspond to TRBD1 or TRBD2 (5 bases each). The CDR3 has 14 residues. The ends were cut back, 4 bases at V and 9 bases at J, with 19 bases in the middle. Germline loops: CDR1 SGHRS, CDR2 YFSETQ. Complete variable domain (other parts from reference TRBV5-1 and TRBJ2-5): KAGVTQTPRYLIKTRGQQVTLSCSPISGHRSVSWYQQTPGQGLQFLFEYFSETQRNKGNFPGRFSGRQFSNSRSEMNVSTLELGDSALYLCASSARDAGYPQYFGPGTRLLVL.

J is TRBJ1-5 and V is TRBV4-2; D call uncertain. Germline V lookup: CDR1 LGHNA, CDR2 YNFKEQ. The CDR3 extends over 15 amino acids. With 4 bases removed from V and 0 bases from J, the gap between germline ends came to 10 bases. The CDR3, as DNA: TGTGCCAGCAGCCCGAGCCTGTATAGCAATCAGCCCCAGCATTTT. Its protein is CASSPSLYSNQPQHF.

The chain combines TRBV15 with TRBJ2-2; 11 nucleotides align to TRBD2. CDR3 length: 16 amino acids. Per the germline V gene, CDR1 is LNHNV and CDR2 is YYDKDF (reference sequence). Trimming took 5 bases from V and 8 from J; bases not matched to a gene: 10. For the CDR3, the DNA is TGTGCCACCAGCCCAGAAAGCAGACTAGCGGGAGGGGAGCTGTTTTTT. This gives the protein CATSPESRLAGGELFF.

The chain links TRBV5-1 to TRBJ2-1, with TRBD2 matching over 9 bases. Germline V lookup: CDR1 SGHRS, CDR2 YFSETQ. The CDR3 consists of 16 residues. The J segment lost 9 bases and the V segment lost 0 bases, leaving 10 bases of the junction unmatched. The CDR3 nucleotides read TGCGCCAGCAGCTTGGGGGGTAGCGGGAGTTTGGGTGAGCAGTTCTTC. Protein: CASSLGGSGSLGEQFF.

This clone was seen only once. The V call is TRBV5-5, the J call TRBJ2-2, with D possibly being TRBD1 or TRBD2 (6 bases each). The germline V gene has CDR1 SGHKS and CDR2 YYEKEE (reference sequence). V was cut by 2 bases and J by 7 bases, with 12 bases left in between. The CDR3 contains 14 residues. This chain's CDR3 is CASSLGRGLGELFF. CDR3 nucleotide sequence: TGTGCCAGCAGCTTAGGACGGGGGCTCGGGGAGCTGTTTTTT.